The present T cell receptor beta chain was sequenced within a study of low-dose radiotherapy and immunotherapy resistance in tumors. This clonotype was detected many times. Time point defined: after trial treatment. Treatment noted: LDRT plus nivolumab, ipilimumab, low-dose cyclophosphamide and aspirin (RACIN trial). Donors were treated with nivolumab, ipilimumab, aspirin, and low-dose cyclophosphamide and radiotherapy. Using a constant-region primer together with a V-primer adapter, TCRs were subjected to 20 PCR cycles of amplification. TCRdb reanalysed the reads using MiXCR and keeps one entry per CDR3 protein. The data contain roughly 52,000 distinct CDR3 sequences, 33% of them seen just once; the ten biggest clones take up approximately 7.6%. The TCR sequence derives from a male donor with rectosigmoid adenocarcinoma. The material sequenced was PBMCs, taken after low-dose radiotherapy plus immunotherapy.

The CDR3 reads CASSATGKSNSPLHF. The CDR3 DNA reads as TGTGCCAGCAGCGCCACAGGGAAAAGTAATTCACCCCTCCACTTT. This chain joins TRBV9 and TRBJ1-6, with TRBD1 as a possible D gene (6 bases). The CDR3 consists of 15 residues. Trimming took 3 bases from V and 6 from J, leaving 13 bases between them. The germline V gene has CDR1 SGDLS and CDR2 YYNGEE.